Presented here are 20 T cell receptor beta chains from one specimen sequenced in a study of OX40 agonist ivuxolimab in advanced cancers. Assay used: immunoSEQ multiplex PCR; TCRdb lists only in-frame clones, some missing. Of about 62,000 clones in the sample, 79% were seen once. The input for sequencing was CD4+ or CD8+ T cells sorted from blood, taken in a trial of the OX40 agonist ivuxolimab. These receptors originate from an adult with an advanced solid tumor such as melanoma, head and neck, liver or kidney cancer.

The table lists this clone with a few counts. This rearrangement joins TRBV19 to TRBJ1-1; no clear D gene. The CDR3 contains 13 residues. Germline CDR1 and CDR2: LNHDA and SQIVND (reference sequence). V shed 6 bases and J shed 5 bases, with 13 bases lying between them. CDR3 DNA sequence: TGTGCCAGTAGAAGATCCGCCGGGACTGAAGCTTTCTTT. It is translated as CASRRSAGTEAFF.

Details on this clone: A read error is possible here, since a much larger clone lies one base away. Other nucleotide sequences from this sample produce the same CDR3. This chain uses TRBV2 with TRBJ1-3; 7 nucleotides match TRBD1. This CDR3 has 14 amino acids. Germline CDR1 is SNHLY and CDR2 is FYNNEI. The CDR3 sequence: CASREGQTGNTIYF. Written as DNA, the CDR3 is TGTGCCAGCAGAGAGGGACAGACTGGAAACACTATATATTTT.

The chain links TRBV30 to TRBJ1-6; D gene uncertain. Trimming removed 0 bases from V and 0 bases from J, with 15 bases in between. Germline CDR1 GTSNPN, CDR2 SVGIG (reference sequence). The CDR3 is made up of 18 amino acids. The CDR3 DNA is TGTGCCTGGAGTGTAGGAAGCTTTTTTAGCTCCTATAATTCACCCCTCCACTTT. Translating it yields CAWSVGSFFSSYNSPLHF.

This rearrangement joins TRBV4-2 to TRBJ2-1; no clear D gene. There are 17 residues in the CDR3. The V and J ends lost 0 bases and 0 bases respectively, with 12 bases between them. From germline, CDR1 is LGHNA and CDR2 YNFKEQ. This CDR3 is CASSQDKGGASYNEQFF. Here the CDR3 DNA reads TGTGCCAGCAGCCAAGACAAAGGCGGAGCCTCCTACAATGAGCAGTTCTTC.

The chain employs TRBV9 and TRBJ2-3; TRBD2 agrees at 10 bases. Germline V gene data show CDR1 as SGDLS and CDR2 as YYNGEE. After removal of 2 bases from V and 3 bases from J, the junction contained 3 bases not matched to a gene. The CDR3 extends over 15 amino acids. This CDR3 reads CASSVSGRGTDTQYF. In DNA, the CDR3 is TGTGCCAGCAGCGTCAGCGGGAGGGGAACAGATACGCAGTATTTT.

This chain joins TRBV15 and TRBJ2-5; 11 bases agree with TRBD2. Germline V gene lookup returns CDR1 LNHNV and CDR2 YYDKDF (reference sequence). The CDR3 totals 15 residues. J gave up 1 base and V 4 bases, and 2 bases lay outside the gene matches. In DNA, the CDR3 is TGTGCCACCAGCATAGCGGGAGGGAGCCAAGAGACCCAGTACTTC. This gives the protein CATSIAGGSQETQYF.

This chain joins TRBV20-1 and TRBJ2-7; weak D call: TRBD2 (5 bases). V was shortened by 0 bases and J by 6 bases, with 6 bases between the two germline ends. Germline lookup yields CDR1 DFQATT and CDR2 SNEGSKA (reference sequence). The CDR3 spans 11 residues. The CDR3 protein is CSARDRGEQYF. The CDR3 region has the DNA TGCAGTGCTAGAGATCGGGGCGAGCAGTACTTC.

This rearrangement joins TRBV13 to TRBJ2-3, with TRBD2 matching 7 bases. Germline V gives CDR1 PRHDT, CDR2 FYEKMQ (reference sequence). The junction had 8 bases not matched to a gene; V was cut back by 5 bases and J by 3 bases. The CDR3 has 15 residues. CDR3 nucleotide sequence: TGTGCCAGCAGCCAGGTGAGGGAGGGGACAGATACGCAGTATTTT. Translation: CASSQVREGTDTQYF.

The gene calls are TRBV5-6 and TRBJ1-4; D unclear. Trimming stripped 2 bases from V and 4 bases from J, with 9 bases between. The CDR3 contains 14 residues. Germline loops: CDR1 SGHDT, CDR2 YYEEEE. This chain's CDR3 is CASSLTDHNEKLFF. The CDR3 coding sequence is TGTGCCAGCAGCTTAACGGACCATAATGAAAAACTGTTTTTT.

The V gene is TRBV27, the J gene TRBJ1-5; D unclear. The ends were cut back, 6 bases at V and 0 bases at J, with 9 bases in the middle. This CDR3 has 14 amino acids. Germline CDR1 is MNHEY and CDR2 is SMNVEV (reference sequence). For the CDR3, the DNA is TGTGCCAGCAGGGCAGGAGTTAGCAATCAGCCCCAGCATTTT. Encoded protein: CASRAGVSNQPQHF.

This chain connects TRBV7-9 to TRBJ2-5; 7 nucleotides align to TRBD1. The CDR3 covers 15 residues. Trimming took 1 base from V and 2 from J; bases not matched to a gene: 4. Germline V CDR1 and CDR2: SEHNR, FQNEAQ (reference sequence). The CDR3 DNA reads TGTGCCAGCAGCTTAGATCCAGGGGGACAAGAGACCCAGTACTTC. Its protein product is CASSLDPGGQETQYF.

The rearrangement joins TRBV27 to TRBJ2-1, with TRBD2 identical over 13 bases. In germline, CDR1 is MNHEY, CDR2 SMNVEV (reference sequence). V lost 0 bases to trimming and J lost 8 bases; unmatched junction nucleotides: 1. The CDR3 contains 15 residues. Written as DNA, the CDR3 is TGTGCCAGCAGTTTATCGGGACTAGCGGGGTATGAGCAGTTCTTC. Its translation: CASSLSGLAGYEQFF.

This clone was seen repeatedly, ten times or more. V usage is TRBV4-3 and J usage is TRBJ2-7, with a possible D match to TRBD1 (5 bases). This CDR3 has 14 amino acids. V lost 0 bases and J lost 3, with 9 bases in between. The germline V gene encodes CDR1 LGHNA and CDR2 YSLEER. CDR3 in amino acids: CASSQDARDYEQYF. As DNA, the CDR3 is TGCGCCAGCAGCCAAGACGCCAGGGACTACGAGCAGTACTTC.

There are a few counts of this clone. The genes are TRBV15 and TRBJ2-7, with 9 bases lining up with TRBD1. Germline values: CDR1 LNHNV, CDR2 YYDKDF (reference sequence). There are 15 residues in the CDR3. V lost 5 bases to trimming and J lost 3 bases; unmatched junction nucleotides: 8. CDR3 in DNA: TGTGCCACCAGCTTCGGGACAGGGAATTTCTACGAGCAGTACTTC. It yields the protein CATSFGTGNFYEQYF.

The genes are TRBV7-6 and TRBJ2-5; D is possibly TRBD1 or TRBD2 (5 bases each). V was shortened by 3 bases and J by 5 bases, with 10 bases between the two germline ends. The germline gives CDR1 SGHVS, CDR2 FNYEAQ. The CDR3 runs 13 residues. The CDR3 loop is CASSFGGWETQYF. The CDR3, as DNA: TGTGCCAGCAGCTTTGGGGGTTGGGAGACCCAGTACTTC.

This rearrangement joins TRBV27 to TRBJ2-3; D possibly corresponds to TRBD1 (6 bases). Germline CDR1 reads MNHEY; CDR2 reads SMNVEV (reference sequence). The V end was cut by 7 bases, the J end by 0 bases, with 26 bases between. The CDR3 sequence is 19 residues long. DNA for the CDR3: TGTGCCAGCACCCCCAGGGGTCCCTCGGGGCGGGTGAGCACAGATACGCAGTATTTT. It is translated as CASTPRGPSGRVSTDTQYF.

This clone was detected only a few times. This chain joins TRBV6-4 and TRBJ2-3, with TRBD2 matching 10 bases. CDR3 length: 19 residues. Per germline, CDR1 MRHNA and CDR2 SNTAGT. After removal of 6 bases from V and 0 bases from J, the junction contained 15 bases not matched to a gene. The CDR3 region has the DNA TGTGCCAGCAGAGCTATAGCGGGGGGTCGCTCCCGAAGCACAGATACGCAGTATTTT. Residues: CASRAIAGGRSRSTDTQYF.

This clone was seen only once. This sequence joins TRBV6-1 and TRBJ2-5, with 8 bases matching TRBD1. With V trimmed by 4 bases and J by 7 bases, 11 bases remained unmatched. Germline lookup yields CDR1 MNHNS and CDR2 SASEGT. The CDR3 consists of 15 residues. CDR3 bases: TGTGCCAGCAGTGCCGGACAGGGTGTTTGGGGGACCCAGTACTTC. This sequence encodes CASSAGQGVWGTQYF.

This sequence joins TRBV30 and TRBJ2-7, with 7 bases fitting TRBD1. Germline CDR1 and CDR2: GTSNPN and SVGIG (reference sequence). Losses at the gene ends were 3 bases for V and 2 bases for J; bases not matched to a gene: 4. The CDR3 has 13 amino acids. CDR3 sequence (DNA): TGTGCCTGGAGGCCGGGGACAGCCTACGAGCAGTACTTC. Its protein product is CAWRPGTAYEQYF.

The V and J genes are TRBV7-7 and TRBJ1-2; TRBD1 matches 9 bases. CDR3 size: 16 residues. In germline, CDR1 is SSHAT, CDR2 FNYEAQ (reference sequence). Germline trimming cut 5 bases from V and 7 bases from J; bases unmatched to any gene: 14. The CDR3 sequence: CASSPLGTGRRGGYTF. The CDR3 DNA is TGTGCCAGCAGCCCGCTAGGGACAGGGAGGCGGGGTGGCTACACCTTC. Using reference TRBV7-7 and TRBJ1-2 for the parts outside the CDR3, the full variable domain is GAGVSQSPRYKVTKRGQDVTLRCDPISSHATLYWYQQALGQGPEFLTYFNYEAQPDKSGLPSDRFSAERPEGSISTLTIQRTEQRDSAMYRCASSPLGTGRRGGYTFGSGTRLTVV.